This TCR beta chain was obtained from a study of T cells expressing NK-cell markers. The overall study: With respect to HCMV, seven of the eight sequenced donors were seropositive, and one was seronegative.

The CDR3 covers 15 residues. Production of TCR beta cDNA relied on 5'RACE template switching with UMIs. TCRdb reprocessed the 5' RACE reads and reports one entry per CDR3 protein, with no DNA. Here the sample table reports approximately 380,000 distinct CDR3 sequences. Overall study findings and caveats: In a few donors, dominant clonotypes made up about 25-60.1% of CD3+CD56-NKG2C+ cells. In a handful of donors, dominant CD3+CD56+NKG2C+ clones formed 1.0-7.0% of CD8+ cells.

With respect to this clonotype: What it recognizes is unknown.

The source of this sequence is a man between 18 and 69 years old in good health. This chain connects TRBV12-3 or TRBV12-4 to TRBJ1-2; TCRdb selects TRBD1, and the lack of DNA leaves this call unchecked. Sequenced material: blood T cells: a sorted CD56 or NKG2C T cell subset, CD4+ or CD8+ T cells, or bulk PBMC T cells (not recorded which). The CDR3 spells CASSSWGREIYGYTF.